A selection of T cell receptor beta chains follows, all from one sample in a study of T cells after posttransplantation cyclophosphamide. Profiled with immunoSEQ multiplex PCR; TCRdb holds only in-frame clones, not every one. In the table there are 17,000 or so clones, around 85% of which are singletons. The starting material was PBMCs, obtained after allogeneic stem cell transplant with calcineurin inhibitor and methotrexate. The receptor set was obtained from a female patient between 18 and 35 years old who received an allogeneic stem cell transplant from an unrelated donor, was CMV-positive, and had acute and chronic GVHD. Some T cells may be the graft donor's. The CDR3 runs from the conserved cysteine through the conserved F or W. The order of the fields is D gene, V gene, clone size, J gene, CDR3 protein, CDR3 DNA. A D gene is named only where the DNA matches it firmly. Not every row has a clone size; where given, it reads once, few, many or a size class.

D gene: TRBD1
V gene: TRBV19
clone size: -
J gene: TRBJ1-5
CDR3 protein: CASSIGRGPNQPQHF
CDR3 DNA: TGTGCCAGTAGTATAGGCAGGGGGCCGAATCAGCCCCAGCATTTT

D gene: TRBD1
V gene: TRBV18
clone size: -
J gene: TRBJ1-5
CDR3 protein: CASSPGGQSNQPQHF
CDR3 DNA: TGTGCCAGCTCACCGGGGGGACAGAGCAATCAGCCCCAGCATTTT

D gene: -
V gene: TRBV28
clone size: -
J gene: TRBJ2-7
CDR3 protein: CASSSSLSLRYYEQYF
CDR3 DNA: TGTGCCAGCAGTTCATCCCTTAGCTTAAGGTACTACGAGCAGTACTTC

D gene: TRBD1
V gene: TRBV6-6
clone size: -
J gene: TRBJ2-7
CDR3 protein: CASRRHPGQGSYEQYF
CDR3 DNA: TGTGCCAGCAGGCGCCACCCGGGACAGGGGTCGTACGAGCAGTACTTC

D gene: -
V gene: TRBV6-1
clone size: -
J gene: TRBJ1-5
CDR3 protein: CASSEGRVYGNQPQHF
CDR3 DNA: TGTGCCAGCAGTGAGGGCAGGGTATATGGCAATCAGCCCCAGCATTTT

D gene: TRBD2
V gene: TRBV10-3
clone size: once
J gene: TRBJ2-1
CDR3 protein: CAISEPTGLAGVKEQFF
CDR3 DNA: TGTGCCATCAGCGAACCTACCGGACTAGCGGGAGTAAAAGAGCAGTTCTTC

D gene: -
V gene: TRBV6-6
clone size: once
J gene: TRBJ1-2
CDR3 protein: CATSPGGLSYGYTF
CDR3 DNA: TGTGCCACCTCGCCGGGAGGCCTCTCCTATGGCTACACCTTC

D gene: -
V gene: TRBV29-1
clone size: -
J gene: TRBJ2-7
CDR3 protein: CSVVKAAAYEQYF
CDR3 DNA: TGCAGCGTTGTAAAGGCGGCGGCCTACGAGCAGTACTTC

D gene: TRBD1
V gene: TRBV10-3
clone size: few
J gene: TRBJ1-1
CDR3 protein: CAISGWGQGAPEAFF
CDR3 DNA: TGTGCCATCAGCGGGTGGGGACAGGGTGCGCCTGAAGCTTTCTTT

D gene: TRBD1
V gene: TRBV28
clone size: -
J gene: TRBJ2-1
CDR3 protein: CASSDNRGSYNEQFF
CDR3 DNA: TGTGCCAGCAGTGACAACAGGGGGTCCTACAATGAGCAGTTCTTC